This T cell receptor (beta chain) was obtained from a study of blood T cell repertoires in COVID-19. The overall study: Samples representing acute and convalescent COVID-19 were sourced from the United States, Italy and Spain. T cells, B-cell-depleted T cells, or PBMCs provided the cDNA or gDNA that served as material.

Authors' data handling: The assay estimated nucleated cells by amplifying reference gene primers. The data were produced by immunoSEQ multiplex PCR, yet TCRdb's version contains in-frame clones alone and is incomplete. V, J and clone size are taken as reported in that table, and D and trimming were inferred from the DNA itself. The sample gives over 130,000 clones, 84% of which show up once; more than 3.5% is in the top ten. The V segment lost 7 bases and the J segment 0 bases; nucleotides outside the gene matches: 5. Germline assignment: CDR1 SQVTM and CDR2 ANQGSEA. The CDR3 is 15 residues long. The sequence was obtained from a woman aged 60-70 years with acute or convalescent COVID-19. The chain is built from TRBV29-1 and TRBJ2-1; 11 positions match TRBD2. Source material: peripheral blood. CDR3 DNA sequence: TGCAGCGCTACTAGCGGGAGCCCCTCCTACAATGAGCAGTTCTTC. Encoded protein: CSATSGSPSYNEQFF.